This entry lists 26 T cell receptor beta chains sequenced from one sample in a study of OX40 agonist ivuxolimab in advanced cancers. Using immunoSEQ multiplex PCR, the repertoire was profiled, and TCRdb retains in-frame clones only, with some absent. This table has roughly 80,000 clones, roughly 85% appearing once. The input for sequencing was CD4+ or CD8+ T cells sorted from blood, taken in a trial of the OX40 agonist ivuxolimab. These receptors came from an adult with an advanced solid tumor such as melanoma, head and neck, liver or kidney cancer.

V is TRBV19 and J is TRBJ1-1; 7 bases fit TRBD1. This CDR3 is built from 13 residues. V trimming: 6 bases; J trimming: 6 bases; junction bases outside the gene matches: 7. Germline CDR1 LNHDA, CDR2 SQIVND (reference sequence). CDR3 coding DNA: TGTGCCAGTAGGGATACAGGGGAATCTGAAGCTTTCTTT. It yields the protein CASRDTGESEAFF.

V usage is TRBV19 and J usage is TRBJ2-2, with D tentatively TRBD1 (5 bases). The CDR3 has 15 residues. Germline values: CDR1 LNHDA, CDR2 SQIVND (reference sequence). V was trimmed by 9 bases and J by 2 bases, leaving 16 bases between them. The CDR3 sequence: CASKGVQGNTGELFF. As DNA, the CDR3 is TGTGCCAGCAAAGGCGTTCAGGGTAACACCGGGGAGCTGTTTTTT.

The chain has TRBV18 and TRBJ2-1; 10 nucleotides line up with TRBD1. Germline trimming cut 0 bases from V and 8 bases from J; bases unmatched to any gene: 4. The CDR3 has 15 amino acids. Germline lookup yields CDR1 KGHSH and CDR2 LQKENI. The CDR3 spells CASSPPGQGLDEQFF. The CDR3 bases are TGTGCCAGCTCACCACCGGGACAGGGGTTAGATGAGCAGTTCTTC.

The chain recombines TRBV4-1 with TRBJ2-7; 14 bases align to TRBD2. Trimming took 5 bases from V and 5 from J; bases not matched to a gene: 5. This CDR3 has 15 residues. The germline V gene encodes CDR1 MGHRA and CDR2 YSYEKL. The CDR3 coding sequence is TGCGCCAGCAGCAGTCGACTAGCGGGAGGGAACGAGCAGTACTTC. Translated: CASSSRLAGGNEQYF.

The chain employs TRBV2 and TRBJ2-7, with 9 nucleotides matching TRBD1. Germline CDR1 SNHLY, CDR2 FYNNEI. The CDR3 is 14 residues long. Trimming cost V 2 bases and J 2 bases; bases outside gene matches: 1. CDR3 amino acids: CASSERQGAYEQYF. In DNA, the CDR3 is TGTGCCAGCAGTGAAAGACAGGGGGCCTACGAGCAGTACTTC.

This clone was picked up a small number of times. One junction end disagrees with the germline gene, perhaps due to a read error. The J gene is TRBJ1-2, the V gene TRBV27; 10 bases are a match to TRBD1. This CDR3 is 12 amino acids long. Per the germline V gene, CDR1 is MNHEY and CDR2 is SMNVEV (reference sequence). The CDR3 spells CASGMTGGAPLF. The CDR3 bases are TGTGCCAGTGGAATGACAGGGGGCGCCCCCTTATTC.

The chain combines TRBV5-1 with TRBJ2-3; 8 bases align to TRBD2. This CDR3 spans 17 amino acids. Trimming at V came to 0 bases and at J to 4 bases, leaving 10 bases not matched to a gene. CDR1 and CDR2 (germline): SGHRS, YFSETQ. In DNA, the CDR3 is TGCGCCAGCAGCTTGGAGCCTAGCGGGTTAGCATCAGATACGCAGTATTTT. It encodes CASSLEPSGLASDTQYF.

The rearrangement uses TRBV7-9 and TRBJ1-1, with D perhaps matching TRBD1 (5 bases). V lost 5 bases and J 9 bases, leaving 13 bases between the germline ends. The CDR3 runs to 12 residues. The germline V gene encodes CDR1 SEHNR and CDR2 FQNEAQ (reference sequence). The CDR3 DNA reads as TGTGCCAGCAGCAGAGTGGGGGAGAAAGCTTTCTTT. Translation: CASSRVGEKAFF.

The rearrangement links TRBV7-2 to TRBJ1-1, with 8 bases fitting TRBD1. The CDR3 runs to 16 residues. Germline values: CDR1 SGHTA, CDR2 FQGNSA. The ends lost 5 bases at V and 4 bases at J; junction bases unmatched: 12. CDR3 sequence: CASSLRQGPTSTEAFF. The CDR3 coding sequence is TGTGCCAGCAGCCTCAGACAGGGGCCGACCAGCACTGAAGCTTTCTTT.

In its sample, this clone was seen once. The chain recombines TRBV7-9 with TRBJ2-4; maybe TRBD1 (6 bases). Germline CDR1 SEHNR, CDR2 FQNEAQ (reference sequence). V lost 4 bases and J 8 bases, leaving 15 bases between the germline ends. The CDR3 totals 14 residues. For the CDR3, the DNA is TGTGCCAGCAGCTCCGGACAGATAGGGGACATTCAGTACTTC. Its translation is CASSSGQIGDIQYF.

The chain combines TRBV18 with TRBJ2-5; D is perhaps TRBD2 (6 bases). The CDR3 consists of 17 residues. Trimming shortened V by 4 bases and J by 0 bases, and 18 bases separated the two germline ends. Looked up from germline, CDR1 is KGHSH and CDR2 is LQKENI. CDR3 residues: CASSRGGVAGHQETQYF. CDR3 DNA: TGTGCCAGCTCACGCGGAGGGGTGGCAGGGCACCAAGAGACCCAGTACTTC.

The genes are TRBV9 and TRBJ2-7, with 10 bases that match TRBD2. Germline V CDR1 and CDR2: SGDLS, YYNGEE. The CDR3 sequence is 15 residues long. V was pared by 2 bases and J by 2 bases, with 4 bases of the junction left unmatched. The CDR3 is CASSVLAGGAYEQYF. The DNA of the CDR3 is TGTGCCAGCAGCGTCTTAGCGGGAGGAGCCTACGAGCAGTACTTC.

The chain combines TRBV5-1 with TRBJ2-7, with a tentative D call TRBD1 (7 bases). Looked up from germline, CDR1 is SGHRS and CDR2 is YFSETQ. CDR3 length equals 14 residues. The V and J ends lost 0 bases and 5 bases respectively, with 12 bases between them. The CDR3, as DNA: TGCGCCAGCAGCTTGGTGTCAGGGGGGAACGAGCAGTACTTC. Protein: CASSLVSGGNEQYF.

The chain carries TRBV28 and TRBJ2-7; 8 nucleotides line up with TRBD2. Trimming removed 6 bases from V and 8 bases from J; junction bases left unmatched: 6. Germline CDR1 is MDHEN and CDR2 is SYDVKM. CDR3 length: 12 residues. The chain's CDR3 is CASSGGAAQQYF. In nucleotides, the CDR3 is TGTGCCAGCAGCGGGGGGGCCGCGCAGCAGTACTTC.

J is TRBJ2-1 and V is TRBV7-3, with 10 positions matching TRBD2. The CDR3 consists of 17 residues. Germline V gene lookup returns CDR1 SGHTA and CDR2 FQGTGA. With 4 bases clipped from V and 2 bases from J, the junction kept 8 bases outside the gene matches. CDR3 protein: CASSSQPSGSPYNEQFF. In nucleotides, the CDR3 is TGTGCCAGCAGCTCCCAACCTAGCGGGAGCCCCTACAATGAGCAGTTCTTC. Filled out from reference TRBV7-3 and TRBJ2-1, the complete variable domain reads GAGVSQTPSNKVTEKGKYVELRCDPISGHTALYWYRQSLGQGPEFLIYFQGTGAADDSGLPNDRFFAVRPEGSVSTLKIQRTERGDSAVYLCASSSQPSGSPYNEQFFGPGTRLTVL.

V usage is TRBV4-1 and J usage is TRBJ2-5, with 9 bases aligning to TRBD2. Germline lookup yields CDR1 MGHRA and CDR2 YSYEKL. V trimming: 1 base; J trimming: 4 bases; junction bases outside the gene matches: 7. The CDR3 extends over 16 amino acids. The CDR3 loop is CASSQGGSGSRETQYF. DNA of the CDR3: TGCGCCAGCAGCCAAGGTGGTAGCGGGAGTCGAGAGACCCAGTACTTC.

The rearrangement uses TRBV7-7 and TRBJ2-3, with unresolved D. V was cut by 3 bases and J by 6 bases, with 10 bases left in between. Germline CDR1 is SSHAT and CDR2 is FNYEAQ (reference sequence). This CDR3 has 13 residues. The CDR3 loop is CASSFGPTDTQYF. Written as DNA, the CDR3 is TGTGCCAGCAGCTTTGGACCTACCGATACGCAGTATTTT.

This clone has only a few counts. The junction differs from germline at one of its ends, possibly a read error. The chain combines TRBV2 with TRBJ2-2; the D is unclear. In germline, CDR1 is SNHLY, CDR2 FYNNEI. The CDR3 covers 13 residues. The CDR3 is CASSEYNSGELFF. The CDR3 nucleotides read TGTGCCAGCAGTGAATATAACAGCGGGGAGCTGTTTTTT.

CDR3 in amino acids: CASSYSPGQGTEAFF. The CDR3 DNA sequence: TGTGCCAGCAGTTACTCACCGGGACAGGGGACTGAAGCTTTCTTT. This chain links TRBV6-5 with TRBJ1-1, with TRBD1 matching over 10 bases. CDR3 length: 15 amino acids. Looked up from germline, CDR1 is MNHEY and CDR2 is SVGAGI. V shed 0 bases, J shed 5 bases, and the junction held 3 bases outside the gene matches.

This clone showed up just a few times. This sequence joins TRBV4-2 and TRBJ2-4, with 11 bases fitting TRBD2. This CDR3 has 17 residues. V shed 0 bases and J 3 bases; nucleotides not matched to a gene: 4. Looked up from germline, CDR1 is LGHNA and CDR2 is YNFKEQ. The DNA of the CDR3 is TGTGCCAGCAGCCAAGATGGGACTAGCGGAGACAAAAACATTCAGTACTTC. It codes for CASSQDGTSGDKNIQYF.

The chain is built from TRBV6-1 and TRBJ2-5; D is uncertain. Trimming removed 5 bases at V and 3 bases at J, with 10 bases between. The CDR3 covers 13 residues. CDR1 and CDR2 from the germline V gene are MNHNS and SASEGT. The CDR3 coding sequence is TGTGCCAGCAGTACCGGGTTGGAAGAGACCCAGTACTTC. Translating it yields CASSTGLEETQYF.

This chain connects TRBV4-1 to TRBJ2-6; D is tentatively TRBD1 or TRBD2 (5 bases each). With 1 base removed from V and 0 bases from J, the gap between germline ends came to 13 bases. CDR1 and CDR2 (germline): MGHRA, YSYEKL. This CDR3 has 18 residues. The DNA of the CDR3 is TGCGCCAGCAGCCAAGCTCCGGGACGGTCCTCTGGGGCCAACGTCCTGACTTTC. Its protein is CASSQAPGRSSGANVLTF.

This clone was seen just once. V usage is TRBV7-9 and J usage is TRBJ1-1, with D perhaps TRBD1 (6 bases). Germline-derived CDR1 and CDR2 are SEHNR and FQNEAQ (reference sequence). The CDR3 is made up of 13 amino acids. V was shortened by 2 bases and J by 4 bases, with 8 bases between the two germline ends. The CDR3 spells CASSLQGTTEAFF. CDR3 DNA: TGTGCCAGCAGCTTACAGGGGACCACTGAAGCTTTCTTT.

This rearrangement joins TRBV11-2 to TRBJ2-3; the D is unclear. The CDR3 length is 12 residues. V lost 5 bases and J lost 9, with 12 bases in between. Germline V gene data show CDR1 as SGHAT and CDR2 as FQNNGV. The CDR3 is CASSPQSDTQYF. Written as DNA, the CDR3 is TGTGCCAGCAGCCCCCAGAGCGACACGCAGTATTTT. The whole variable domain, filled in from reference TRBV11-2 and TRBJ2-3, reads EAGVAQSPRYKIIEKRQSVAFWCNPISGHATLYWYQQILGQGPKLLIQFQNNGVVDDSQLPKDRFSAERLKGVDSTLKIQPAKLEDSAVYLCASSPQSDTQYFGPGTRLTVL.

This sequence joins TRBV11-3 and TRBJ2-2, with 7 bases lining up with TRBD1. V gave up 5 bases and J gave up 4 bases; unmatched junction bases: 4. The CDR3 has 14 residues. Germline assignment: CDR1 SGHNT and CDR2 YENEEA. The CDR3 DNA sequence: TGTGCCAGCAGCGAGGGGACAGTCACCGGGGAGCTGTTTTTT. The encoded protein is CASSEGTVTGELFF.

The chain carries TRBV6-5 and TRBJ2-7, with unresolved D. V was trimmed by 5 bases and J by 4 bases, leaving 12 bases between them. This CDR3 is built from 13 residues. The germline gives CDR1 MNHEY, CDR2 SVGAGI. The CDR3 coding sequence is TGTGCCAGCAGTCAGACGACCGCATACGAGCAGTACTTC. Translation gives CASSQTTAYEQYF.